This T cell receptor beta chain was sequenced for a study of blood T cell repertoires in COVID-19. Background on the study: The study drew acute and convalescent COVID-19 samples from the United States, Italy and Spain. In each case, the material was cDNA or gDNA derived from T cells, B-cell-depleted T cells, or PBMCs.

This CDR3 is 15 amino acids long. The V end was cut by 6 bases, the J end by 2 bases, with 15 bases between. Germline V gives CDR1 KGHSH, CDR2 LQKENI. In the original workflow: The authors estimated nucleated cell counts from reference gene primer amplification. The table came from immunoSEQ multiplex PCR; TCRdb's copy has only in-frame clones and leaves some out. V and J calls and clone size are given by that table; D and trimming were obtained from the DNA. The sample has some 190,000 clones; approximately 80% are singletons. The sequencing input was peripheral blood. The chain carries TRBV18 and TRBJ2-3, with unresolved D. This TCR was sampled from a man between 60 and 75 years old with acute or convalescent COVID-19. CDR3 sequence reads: CASSPRQEPTDTQYF. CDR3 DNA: TGTGCCAGCTCTCCAAGACAAGAGCCCACAGATACGCAGTATTTT.